Below, 5 T cell receptor beta chains from the same sample are listed, as sequenced in a study of T-cell reconstitution after alpha-beta-depleted transplantation in children. Which antigens these TCRs recognize remains unknown. Study-level results: T cells produced anew were the main source of T-cell counts and diversity one year after transplant.

As it was prepared, the TCRbeta library received unique molecular identifiers. TCRdb redid the calling of the PCR reads with MiXCR, one entry per CDR3 protein. Of about 300,000 distinct CDR3 sequences in the sample, less than 9.5% were seen once. The specimen comprised peripheral blood, sampled 360 days after TCRalphabeta/CD19-depleted stem cell transplant. The receptors were sampled from a female patient aged 2 to 10 who had a stem cell transplant for Fanconi anemia, so the T cells may come from the graft donor.

The table lists this clonotype with a few counts. The V gene is TRBV11-2, the J gene TRBJ1-5; a weak D match, TRBD1 (5 bases). This CDR3 region has 14 residues. Germline CDR1 reads SGHAT; CDR2 reads FQNNGV. V shed 5 bases and J shed 2 bases, with 10 bases lying between them. The CDR3 region has the DNA TGTGCCAGCAGCGCACACAGGCGCAATCAGCCCCAGCATTTT. It encodes CASSAHRRNQPQHF.

This clonotype was recorded many times. V is TRBV20-1 and J is TRBJ2-7, with D possibly TRBD1 on 6 matching bases. Germline CDR1 and CDR2: DFQATT and SNEGSKA (reference sequence). This CDR3 is 14 amino acids long. V was trimmed by 5 bases and J by 3 bases, leaving 17 bases between them. The CDR3 DNA reads as TGCAGTGCTCAAAAGGGACAAGGAGACTACGAGCAGTACTTC. Translation gives CSAQKGQGDYEQYF.

This clonotype came up a few times. CDR3 region: CASSLYLRFSGGPPQETQYF. CDR3 bases: TGTGCCAGCAGTTTATATCTTCGGTTTAGCGGGGGGCCGCCTCAAGAGACCCAGTACTTC. J is TRBJ2-5 and V is TRBV28, with 10 bases identical to TRBD2. The length of the CDR3 is 20 residues. Germline values: CDR1 MDHEN, CDR2 SYDVKM. V lost 1 base to trimming and J lost 2 bases; unmatched junction nucleotides: 16.

The chain joins TRBV20-1 to TRBJ2-3; tentatively, D is TRBD2 (6 bases). The CDR3 totals 14 residues. From germline, CDR1 is DFQATT and CDR2 SNEGSKA (reference sequence). V lost 1 base and J 2 bases, leaving 10 bases between the germline ends. The CDR3 nucleotides are TGCAGTGCTAGAGTCGTAGCGGCCACAGATACGCAGTATTTT. Translation gives CSARVVAATDTQYF.

This clonotype has only one observation. Since a much larger clone is just one base distant, this may be a read error. The missing conserved phenylalanine or tryptophan at the end of this CDR3 makes a read error likely. The V and J genes are TRBV29-1 and TRBJ1-2, with D maybe TRBD1 (5 bases). Germline CDR1 reads SQVTM; CDR2 reads ANQGSEA. This CDR3 spans 16 amino acids. V lost 6 bases to trimming and J lost 8 bases, with 28 bases between them. The CDR3 here is CSVGLGGRGRGRGYTL. The CDR3 DNA reads TGCAGCGTGGGCCTTGGGGGTAGGGGACGAGGGAGAGGCTACACCCTC.